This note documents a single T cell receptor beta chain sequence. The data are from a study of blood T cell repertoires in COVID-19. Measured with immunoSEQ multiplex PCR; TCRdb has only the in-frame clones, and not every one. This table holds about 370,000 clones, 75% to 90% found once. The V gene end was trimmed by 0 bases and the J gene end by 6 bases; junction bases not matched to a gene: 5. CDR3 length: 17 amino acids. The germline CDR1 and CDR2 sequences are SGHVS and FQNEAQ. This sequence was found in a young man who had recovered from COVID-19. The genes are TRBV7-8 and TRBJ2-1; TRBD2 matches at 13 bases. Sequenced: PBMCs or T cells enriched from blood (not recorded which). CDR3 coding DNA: TGTGCCAGCAGCTTAGCTAGACTAGCGGGGGGACTCAATGAGCAGTTCTTC. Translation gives CASSLARLAGGLNEQFF.